This paragraph covers one T cell receptor beta chain sequence. The data are from a study of radiation and T cells in renal cell carcinoma. Clones were sequenced by immunoSEQ multiplex PCR, and TCRdb holds only the in-frame ones, with some missing. The sample contains tens of thousands of clones, approximately 87% of which appear only once. The CDR3 covers 15 residues. The junction had 5 bases not matched to a gene; V was cut back by 4 bases and J by 1 base. The germline CDR1 and CDR2 sequences are MGHRA and YSYEKL. Time point in this sample: blood 4 weeks post-SBRT, at nephrectomy. Indicated treatment: 15 Gy SBRT to primary tumor, nephrectomy 4 weeks later.

This clonotype originated in a woman aged 60-70 years with renal cell carcinoma. This chain connects TRBV4-1 to TRBJ2-3; TRBD1 matches at 7 bases. The sample here was blood, taken from a patient whose treatment included radiotherapy and nephrectomy. The CDR3 DNA follows: TGCGCCAGCAGCCCCACGGGACAGCGCACAGATACGCAGTATTTT. The encoded protein is CASSPTGQRTDTQYF.